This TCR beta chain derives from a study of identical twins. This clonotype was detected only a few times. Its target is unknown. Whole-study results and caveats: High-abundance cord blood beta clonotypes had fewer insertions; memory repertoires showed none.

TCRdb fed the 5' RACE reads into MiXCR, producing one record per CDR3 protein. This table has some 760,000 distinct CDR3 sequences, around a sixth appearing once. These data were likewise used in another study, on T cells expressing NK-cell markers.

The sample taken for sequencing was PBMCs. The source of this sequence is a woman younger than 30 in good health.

For the CDR3, the DNA is TGTGCCAGCAGGCCCGGGACTATAGGTTTTCGGAATGAGCAGTTCTTC. Amino acid sequence: CASRPGTIGFRNEQFF. The rearrangement uses TRBV7-2 and TRBJ2-1; 7 nucleotides match TRBD2. Germline trimming cut 6 bases from V and 7 bases from J; bases unmatched to any gene: 15. In germline, CDR1 is SGHTA, CDR2 FQGNSA. The CDR3 consists of 16 residues.